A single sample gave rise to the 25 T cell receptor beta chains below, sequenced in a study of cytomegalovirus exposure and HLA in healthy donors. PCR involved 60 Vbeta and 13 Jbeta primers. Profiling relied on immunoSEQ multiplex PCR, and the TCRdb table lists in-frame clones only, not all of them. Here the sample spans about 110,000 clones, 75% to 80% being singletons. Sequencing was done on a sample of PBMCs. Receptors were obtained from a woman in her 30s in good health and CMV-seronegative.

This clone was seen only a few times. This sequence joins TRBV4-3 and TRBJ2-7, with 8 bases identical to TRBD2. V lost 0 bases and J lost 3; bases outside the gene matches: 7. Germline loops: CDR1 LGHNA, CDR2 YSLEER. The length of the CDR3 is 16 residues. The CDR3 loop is CASSQDPAGDNYEQYF. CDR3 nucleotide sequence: TGCGCCAGCAGCCAAGATCCAGCGGGGGACAACTACGAGCAGTACTTC.

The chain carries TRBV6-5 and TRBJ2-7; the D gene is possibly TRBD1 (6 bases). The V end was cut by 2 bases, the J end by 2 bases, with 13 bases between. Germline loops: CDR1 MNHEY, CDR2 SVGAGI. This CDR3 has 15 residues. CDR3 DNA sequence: TGTGCCAGCAGTTACAGACAGGTGGGAGCCTACGAGCAGTACTTC. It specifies CASSYRQVGAYEQYF.

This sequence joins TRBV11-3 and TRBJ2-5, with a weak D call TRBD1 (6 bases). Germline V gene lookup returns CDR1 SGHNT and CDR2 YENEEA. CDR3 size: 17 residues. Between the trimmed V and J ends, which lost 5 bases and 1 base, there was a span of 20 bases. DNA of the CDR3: TGTGCCAGCAGCCCCCGCGGTGGGGGCGACCGCCAAGAGACCCAGTACTTC. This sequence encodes CASSPRGGGDRQETQYF.

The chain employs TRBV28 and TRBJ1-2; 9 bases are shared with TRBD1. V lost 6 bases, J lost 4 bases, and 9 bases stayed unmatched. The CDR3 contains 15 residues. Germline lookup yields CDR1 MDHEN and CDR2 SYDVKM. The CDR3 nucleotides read TGTGCCAGCAGGAACGAGACAGGGGGAGGCTATGGCTACACCTTC. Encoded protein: CASRNETGGGYGYTF.

CDR3 residues: CASSRAGSYGYTF. CDR3 DNA: TGTGCCAGCAGTCGTGCAGGGTCCTATGGCTACACCTTC. The genes are TRBV5-4 and TRBJ1-2; tentatively, D is TRBD1 (5 bases). Trimming took off 5 bases at V and 4 bases at J, with 12 bases between the two ends. This CDR3 spans 13 amino acids. Germline V lookup: CDR1 SGHNT, CDR2 YYREEE (reference sequence).

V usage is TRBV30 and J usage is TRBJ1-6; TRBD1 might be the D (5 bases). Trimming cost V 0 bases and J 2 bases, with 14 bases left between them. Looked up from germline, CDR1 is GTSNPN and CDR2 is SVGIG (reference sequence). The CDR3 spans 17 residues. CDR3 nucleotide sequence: TGTGCCTGGAGTGTCGGGCGGCGGGGCACCTATAATTCACCCCTCCACTTT. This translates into CAWSVGRRGTYNSPLHF.

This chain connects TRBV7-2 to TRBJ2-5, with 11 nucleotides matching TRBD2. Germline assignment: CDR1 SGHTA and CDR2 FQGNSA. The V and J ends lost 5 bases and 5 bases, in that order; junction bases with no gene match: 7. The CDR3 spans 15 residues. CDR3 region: CASSPVAGGPETQYF. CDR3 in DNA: TGTGCCAGCAGCCCGGTAGCGGGAGGGCCTGAGACCCAGTACTTC.

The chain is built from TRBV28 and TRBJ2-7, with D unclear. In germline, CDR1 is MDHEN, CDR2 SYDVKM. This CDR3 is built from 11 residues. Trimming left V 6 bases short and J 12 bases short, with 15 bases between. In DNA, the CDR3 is TGTGCCAGCAGGAGTAGTTCTATACCGTACTTC. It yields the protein CASRSSSIPYF.

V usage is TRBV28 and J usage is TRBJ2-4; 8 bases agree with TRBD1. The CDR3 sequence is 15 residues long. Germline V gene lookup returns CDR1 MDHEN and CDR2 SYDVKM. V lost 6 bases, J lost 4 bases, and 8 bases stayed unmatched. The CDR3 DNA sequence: TGTGCCAGCAGCCTAGCCCGGGACAGGAAAAACATTCAGTACTTC. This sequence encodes CASSLARDRKNIQYF.

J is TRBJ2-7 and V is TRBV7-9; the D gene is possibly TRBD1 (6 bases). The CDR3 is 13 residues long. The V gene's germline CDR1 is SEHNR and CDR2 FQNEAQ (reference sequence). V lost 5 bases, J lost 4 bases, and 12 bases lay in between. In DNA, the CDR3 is TGTGCCAGCAGCCGGACAGAAGTGTACGAGCAGTACTTC. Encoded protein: CASSRTEVYEQYF.

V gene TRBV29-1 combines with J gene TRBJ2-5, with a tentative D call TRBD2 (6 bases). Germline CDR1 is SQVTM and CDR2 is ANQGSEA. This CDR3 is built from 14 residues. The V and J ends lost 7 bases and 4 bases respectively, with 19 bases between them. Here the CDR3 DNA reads TGCAGCGCCTCCCCTATAGCGGCCCCAGAGACCCAGTACTTC. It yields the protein CSASPIAAPETQYF.

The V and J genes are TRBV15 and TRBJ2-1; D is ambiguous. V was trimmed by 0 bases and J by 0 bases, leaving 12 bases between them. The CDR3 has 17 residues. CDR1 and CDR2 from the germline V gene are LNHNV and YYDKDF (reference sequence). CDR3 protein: CATSRDLLGSSYNEQFF. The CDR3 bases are TGTGCCACCAGCAGAGATCTCCTAGGAAGCTCCTACAATGAGCAGTTCTTC.

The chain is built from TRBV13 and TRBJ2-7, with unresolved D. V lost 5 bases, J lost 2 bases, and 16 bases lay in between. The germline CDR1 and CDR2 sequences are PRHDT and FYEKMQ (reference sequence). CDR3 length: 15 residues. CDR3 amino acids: CASSPYLAHPYEQYF. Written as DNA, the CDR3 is TGTGCCAGCAGCCCGTACTTAGCTCACCCCTACGAGCAGTACTTC. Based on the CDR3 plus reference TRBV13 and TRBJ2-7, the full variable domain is AAGVIQSPRHLIKEKRETATLKCYPIPRHDTVYWYQQGPGQDPQFLISFYEKMQSDKGSIPDRFSAQQFSDYHSELNMSSLELGDSALYFCASSPYLAHPYEQYFGPGTRLTVT.

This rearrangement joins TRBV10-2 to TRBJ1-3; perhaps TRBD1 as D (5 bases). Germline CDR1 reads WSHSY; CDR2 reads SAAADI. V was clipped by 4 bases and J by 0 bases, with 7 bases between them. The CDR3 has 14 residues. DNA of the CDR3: TGCGCCAGCAGTGGACAGAGCTCTGGAAACACCATATATTTT. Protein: CASSGQSSGNTIYF.

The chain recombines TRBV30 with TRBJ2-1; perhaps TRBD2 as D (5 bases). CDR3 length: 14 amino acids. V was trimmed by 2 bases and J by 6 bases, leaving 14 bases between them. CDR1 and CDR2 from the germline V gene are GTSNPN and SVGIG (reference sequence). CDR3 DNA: TGTGCCTGGAGTACCCAACTAGTAGGCAATGAGCAGTTCTTC. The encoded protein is CAWSTQLVGNEQFF.

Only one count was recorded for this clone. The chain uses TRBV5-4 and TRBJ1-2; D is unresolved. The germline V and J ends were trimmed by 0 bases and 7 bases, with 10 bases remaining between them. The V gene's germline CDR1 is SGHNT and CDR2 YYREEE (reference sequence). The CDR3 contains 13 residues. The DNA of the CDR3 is TGTGCCAGCAGCTTGGCGGGGATCGGTGGCTACACCTTC. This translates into CASSLAGIGGYTF.

This chain's CDR3 is CASSQVEDRPYEQYF. The CDR3 DNA is TGTGCCAGCAGCCAAGTGGAGGACAGACCCTACGAGCAGTACTTC. J is TRBJ2-7 and V is TRBV4-2; D may be TRBD1 (6 bases). V dropped 1 base and J dropped 2 bases, with 12 bases sitting between them. This CDR3 contains 15 residues. The V gene's germline CDR1 is LGHNA and CDR2 YNFKEQ.

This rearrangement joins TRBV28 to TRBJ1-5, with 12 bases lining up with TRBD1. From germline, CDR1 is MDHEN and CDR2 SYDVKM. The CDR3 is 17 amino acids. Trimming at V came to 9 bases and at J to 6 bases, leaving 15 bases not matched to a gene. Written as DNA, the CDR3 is TGTGCCAGTAATAAAGGGACAGGGGGCCTACGGGGTCAGCCCCAGCATTTT. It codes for CASNKGTGGLRGQPQHF.

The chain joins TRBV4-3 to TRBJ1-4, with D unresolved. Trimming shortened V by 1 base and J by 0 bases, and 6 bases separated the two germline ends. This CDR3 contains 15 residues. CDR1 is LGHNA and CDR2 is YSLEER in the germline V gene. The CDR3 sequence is CASSQALTTNEKLFF. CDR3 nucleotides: TGCGCCAGCAGCCAAGCTCTAACAACTAATGAAAAACTGTTTTTT.

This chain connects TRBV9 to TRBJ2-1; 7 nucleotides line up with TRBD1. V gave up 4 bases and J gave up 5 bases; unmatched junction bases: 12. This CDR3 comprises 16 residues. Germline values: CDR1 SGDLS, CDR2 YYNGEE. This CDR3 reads CASSPTGTDNHNEQFF. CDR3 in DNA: TGTGCCAGCAGCCCAACGGGGACAGACAATCACAATGAGCAGTTCTTC.

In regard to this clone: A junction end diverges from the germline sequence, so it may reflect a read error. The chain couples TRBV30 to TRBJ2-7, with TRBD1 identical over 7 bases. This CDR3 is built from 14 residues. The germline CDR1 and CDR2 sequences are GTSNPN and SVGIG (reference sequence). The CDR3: CASLGPGGAYEQCF. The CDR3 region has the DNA TGTGCCTCCCTTGGGCCAGGGGGTGCCTACGAGCAGTGCTTC.

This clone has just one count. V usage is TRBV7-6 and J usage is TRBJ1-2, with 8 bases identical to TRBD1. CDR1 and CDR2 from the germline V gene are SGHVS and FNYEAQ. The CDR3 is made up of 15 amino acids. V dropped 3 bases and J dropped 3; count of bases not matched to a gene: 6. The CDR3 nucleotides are TGTGCCAGCAGCTTGAGGGGGGGACAGGACTATGGCTACACCTTC. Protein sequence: CASSLRGGQDYGYTF.

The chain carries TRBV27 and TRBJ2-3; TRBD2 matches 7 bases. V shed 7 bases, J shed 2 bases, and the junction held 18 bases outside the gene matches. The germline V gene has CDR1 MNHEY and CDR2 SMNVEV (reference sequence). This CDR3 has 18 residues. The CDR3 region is CASTTLALSSLYTDTQYF. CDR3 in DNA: TGTGCCAGCACCACACTAGCGCTTTCCTCTCTATACACAGATACGCAGTATTTT.

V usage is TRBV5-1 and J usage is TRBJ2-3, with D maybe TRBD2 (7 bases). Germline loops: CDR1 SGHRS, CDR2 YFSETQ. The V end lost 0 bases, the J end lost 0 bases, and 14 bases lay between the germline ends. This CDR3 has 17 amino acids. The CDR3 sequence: CASSLAVGGLSTDTQYF. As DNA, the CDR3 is TGCGCCAGCAGCTTGGCCGTCGGGGGGCTCAGCACAGATACGCAGTATTTT.

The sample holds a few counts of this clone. The CDR3 bases are TGTGCCAGCAGCTCCGGGGACAGCGAGCAGCCCCAGCATTTT. Protein product: CASSSGDSEQPQHF. The genes are TRBV7-8 and TRBJ1-5, with 7 bases fitting TRBD1. Germline-derived CDR1 and CDR2 are SGHVS and FQNEAQ. There are 14 residues in the CDR3. The ends lost 4 bases at V and 7 bases at J; junction bases unmatched: 7.